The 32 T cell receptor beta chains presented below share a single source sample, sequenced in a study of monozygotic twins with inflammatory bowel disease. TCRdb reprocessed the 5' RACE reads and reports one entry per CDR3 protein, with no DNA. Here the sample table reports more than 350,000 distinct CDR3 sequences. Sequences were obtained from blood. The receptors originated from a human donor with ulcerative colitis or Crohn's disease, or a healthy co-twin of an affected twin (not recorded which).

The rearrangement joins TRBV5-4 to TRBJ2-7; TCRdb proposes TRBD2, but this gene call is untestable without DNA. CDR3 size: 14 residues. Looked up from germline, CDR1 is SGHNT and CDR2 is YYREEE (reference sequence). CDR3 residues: CASSKKGRPYEQYF.

The CDR3 reads CASSLVEKAFF. V and J are TRBV27 and TRBJ1-1. The germline CDR1 and CDR2 sequences are MNHEY and SMNVEV (reference sequence). The CDR3 is 11 residues long.

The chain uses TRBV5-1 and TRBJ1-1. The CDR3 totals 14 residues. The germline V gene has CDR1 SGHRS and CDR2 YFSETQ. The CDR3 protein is CASSLAEMGGEAFF.

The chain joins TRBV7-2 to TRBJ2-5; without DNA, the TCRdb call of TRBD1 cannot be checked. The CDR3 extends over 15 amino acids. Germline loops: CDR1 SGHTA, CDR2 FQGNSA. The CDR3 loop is CASSASRTGEETQYF.

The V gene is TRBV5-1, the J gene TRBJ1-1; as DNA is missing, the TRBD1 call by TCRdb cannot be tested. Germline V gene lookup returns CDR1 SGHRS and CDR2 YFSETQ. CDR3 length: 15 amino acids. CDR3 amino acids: CASSSLGGPDTEAFF.

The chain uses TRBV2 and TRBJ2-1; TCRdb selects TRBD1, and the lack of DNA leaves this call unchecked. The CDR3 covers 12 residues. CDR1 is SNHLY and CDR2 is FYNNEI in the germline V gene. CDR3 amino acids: CASGTTYNEQFF.

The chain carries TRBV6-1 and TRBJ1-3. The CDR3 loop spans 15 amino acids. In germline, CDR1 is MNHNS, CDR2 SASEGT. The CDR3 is CASSEGAFSGNTIYF.

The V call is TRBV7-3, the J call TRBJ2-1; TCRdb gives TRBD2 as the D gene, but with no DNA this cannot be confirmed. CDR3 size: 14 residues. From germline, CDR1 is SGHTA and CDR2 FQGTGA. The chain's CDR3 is CASSPSVLLNEQFF.

CDR3 sequence reads: CASSRVGPEGKLFF. The genes are TRBV3-1 and TRBJ1-4. Germline loops: CDR1 LGHDT, CDR2 YNNKEL (reference sequence). The CDR3 has 14 residues.

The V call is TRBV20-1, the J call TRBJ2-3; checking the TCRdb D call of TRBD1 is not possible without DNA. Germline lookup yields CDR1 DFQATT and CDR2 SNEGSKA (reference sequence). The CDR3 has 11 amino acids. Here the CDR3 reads CSAPHVDTQYF.

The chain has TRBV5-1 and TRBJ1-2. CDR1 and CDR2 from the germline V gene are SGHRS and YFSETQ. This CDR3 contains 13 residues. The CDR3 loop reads CASSLAVGTGYTF.

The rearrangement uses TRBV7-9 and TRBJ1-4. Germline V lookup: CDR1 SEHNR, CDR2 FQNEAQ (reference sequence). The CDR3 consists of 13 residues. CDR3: CASSFGLNEKLFF.

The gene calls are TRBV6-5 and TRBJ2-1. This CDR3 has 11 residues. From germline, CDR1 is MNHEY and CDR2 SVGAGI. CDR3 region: CASSYSYEQFF.

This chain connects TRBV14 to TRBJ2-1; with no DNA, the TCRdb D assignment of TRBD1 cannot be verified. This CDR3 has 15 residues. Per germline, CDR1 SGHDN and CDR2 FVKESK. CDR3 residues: CASRPGQGAYNEQFF.

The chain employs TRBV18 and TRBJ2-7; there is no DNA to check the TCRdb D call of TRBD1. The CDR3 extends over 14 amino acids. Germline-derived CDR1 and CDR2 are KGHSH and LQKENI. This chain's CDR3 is CASSPGTGSGEQYF. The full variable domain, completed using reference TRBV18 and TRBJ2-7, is NAGVMQNPRHLVRRRGQEARLRCSPMKGHSHVYWYRQLPEEGLKFMVYLQKENIIDESGMPKERFSAEFPKEGPSILRIQQVVRGDSAAYFCASSPGTGSGEQYFGPGTRLTVT.

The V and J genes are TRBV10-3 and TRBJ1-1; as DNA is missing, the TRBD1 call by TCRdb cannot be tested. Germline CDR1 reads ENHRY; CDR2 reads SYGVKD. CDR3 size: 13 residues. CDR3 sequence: CAIKRTGATEAFF.

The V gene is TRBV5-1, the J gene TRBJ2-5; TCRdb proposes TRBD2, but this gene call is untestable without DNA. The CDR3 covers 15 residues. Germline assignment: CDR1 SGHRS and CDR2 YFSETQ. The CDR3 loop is CASSSTSGRQETQYF.

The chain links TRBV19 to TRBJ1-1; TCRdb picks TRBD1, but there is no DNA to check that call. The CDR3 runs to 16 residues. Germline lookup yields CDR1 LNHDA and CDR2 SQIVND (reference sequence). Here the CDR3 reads CASKGQDTPWYTEAFF.

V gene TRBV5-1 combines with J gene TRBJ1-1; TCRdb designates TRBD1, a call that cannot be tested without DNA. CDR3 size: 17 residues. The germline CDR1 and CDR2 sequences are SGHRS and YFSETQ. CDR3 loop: CASSLAGQGGGNTEAFF.

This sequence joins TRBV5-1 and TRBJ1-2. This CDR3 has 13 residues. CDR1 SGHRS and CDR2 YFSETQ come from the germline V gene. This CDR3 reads CASSPGTSYGYTF. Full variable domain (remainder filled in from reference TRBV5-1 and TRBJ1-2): KAGVTQTPRYLIKTRGQQVTLSCSPISGHRSVSWYQQTPGQGLQFLFEYFSETQRNKGNFPGRFSGRQFSNSRSEMNVSTLELGDSALYLCASSPGTSYGYTFGSGTRLTVV.

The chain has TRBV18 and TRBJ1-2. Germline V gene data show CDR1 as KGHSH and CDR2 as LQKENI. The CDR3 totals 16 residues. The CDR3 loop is CASSPVTSALNYGYTF.

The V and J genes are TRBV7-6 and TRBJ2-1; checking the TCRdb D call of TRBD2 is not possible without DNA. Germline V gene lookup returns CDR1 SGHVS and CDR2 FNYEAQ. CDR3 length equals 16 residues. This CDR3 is CASSPTSGGVYNEQFF.

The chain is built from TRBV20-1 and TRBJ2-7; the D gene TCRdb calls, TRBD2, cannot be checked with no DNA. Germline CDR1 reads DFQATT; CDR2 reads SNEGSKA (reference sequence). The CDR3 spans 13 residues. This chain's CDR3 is CSARDQAPYEQYF.

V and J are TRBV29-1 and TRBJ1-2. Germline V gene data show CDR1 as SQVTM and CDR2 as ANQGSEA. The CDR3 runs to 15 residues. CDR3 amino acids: CSVEDEVGFGYGYTF.

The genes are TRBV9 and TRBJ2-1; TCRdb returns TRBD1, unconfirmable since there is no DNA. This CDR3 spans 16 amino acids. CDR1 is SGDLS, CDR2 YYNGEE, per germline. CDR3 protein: CASSVSGWGSYNEQFF.

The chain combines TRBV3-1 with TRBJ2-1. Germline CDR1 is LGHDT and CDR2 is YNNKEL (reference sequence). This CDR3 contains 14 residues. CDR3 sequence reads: CASSQVKGYNEQFF.

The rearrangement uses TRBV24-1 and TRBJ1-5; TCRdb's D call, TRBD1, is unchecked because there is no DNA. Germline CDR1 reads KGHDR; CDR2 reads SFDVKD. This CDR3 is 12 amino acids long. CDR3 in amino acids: CATSTGTEPQHF.

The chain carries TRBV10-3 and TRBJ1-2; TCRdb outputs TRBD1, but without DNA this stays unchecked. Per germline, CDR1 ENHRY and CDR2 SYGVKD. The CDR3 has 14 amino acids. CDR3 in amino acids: CAISGTGLDYGYTF.

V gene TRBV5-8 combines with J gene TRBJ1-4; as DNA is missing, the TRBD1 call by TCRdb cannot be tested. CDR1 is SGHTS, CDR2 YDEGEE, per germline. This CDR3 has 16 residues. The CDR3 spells CASSLSRAPSNEKLFF.

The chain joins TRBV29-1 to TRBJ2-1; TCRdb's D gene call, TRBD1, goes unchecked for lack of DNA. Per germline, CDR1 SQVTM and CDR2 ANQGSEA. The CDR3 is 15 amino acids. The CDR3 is CSVEGSWDRGNEQFF.

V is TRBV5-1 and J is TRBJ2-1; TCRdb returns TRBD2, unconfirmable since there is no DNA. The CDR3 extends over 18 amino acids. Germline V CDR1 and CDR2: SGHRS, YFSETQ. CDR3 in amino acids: CASSQIIAGNRGYNEQFF.

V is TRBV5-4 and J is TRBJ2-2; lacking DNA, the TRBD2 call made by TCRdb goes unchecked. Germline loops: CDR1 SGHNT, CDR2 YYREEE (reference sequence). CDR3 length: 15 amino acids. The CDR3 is CASSLKRGAPGELFF.